This T cell receptor beta chain was sequenced for a study of identical twins. Germline assignment: CDR1 SEHNR and CDR2 FQNEAQ (reference sequence). V was clipped by 1 base and J by 8 bases; unmatched bases: 8. The length of the CDR3 is 16 residues. Study findings and constraints: Insertions were reduced in abundant cord blood beta clonotypes but not in memory repertoires. For monozygotic twins, models underestimated out-of-frame TCR alpha sharing.

A universal primer binding site was introduced by template switching. The final cDNA contained unique molecular identifiers. TCRdb passed the 5' RACE reads through MiXCR, listing each CDR3 protein once. Of some 1,600,000 distinct CDR3 sequences in the sample, around 29% were seen once. Healthy Caucasian donors formed the entire cohort. To note about this clonotype: Its antigen is currently unknown.

V gene TRBV7-9 combines with J gene TRBJ2-1, with 10 bases matching TRBD2. The receptor was derived from a newborn girl in good health. Source material: cord blood. CDR3 in DNA: TGTGCCAGCAGCTTAGGGACTAGCGGCGAGATGTATGAGCAGTTCTTC. It specifies CASSLGTSGEMYEQFF.